This TCR beta chain was identified in a study of T cells in localized non-small cell lung cancer. General study findings and limits: Those with higher blood T cell density had longer overall survival.

The table came from immunoSEQ multiplex PCR; TCRdb's copy has only in-frame clones and leaves some out. The table lists 25,000 to 30,000 clones, 91% of them singletons. As for this clone: Its antigen is undetermined.

The germline CDR1 and CDR2 sequences are SGHTA and FQGTGA. The CDR3 has 14 residues. Deletions cut 2 bases from V and 5 bases from J, with 13 bases between. This TCR was recovered from a female donor of 60 years or more with stage I lung adenocarcinoma. Material: peripheral blood, obtained before any cancer treatment. V gene TRBV7-3 combines with J gene TRBJ2-7, with D unresolved. This CDR3 is CASSLGRTPDEQYF. The CDR3 coding sequence is TGTGCCAGCAGCTTAGGCCGCACGCCCGACGAGCAGTACTTC.